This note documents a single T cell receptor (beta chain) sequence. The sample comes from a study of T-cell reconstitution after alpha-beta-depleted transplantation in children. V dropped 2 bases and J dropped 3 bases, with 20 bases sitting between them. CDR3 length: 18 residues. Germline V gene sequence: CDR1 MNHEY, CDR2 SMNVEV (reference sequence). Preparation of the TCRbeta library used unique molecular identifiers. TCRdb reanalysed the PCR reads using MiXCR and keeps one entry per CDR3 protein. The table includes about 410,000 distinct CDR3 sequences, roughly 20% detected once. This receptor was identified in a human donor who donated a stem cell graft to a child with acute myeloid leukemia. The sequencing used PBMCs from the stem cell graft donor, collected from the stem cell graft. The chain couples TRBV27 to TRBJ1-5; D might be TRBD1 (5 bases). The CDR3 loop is CASSLRGDSLSINQPQHF. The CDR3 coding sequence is TGTGCCAGCAGTTTAAGAGGAGACAGTCTCTCAATCAATCAGCCCCAGCATTTT.